These T cell receptor beta chains were read from a single sample in a study of CD8+ T cells in alopecia areata. Profiled with immunoSEQ multiplex PCR; TCRdb holds only in-frame clones, not every one. In the table there are about 120,000 clones, 56% of which are singletons. The sequenced sample was CD4+ T cells sorted from blood, obtained at week 24, from a patient treated with tofacitinib. The receptors shown here come from a human donor with alopecia areata. Both conserved end residues are part of each CDR3. D genes are given only for firm matches. Only some rows state a clone size, as once, few, many or a class for expanded clones.

- few TRBJ2-7 TRBV7-9 CASSLGTYEQYF TGTGCCAGCAGCTTGGGTACCTACGAGCAGTACTTC
- - TRBJ1-2 TRBV29-1 CSVEPGGPNYGGYTF TGCAGCGTTGAACCCGGGGGACCTAACTATGGTGGCTACACCTTC
- - TRBJ1-1 TRBV30 CAWSVLTTEAFF TGTGCCTGGAGTGTATTAACCACTGAAGCTTTCTTT
TRBD2 - TRBJ2-3 TRBV11-2 CASSPGLAGTDTQYF TGTGCCAGCAGCCCGGGACTAGCGGGCACAGATACGCAGTATTTT
- - TRBJ1-3 TRBV29-1 CSVEAGSSGNTIYF TGCAGCGTTGAAGCTGGGAGCTCTGGAAACACCATATATTTT
- - TRBJ2-3 TRBV9 CASSPTPRTSTDTQYF TGTGCCAGCAGCCCTACTCCGAGGACTAGCACAGATACGCAGTATTTT
TRBD1 - TRBJ1-1 TRBV6-5 CASSSDRGHGAFF TGTGCCAGCAGTTCTGACAGGGGCCACGGAGCTTTCTTT
TRBD1 - TRBJ2-3 TRBV4-2 CASSPGTDSGTDTQYF TGTGCCAGCAGCCCCGGGACAGACAGCGGCACAGATACGCAGTATTTT
- few TRBJ1-4 TRBV4-2 CASSPGKLGLGEKLFF TGTGCCAGCAGCCCGGGAAAGTTGGGACTTGGTGAAAAACTGTTTTTT
- - TRBJ1-5 TRBV5-6 CASSLAGTFNQPQHF TGTGCCAGCAGCTTGGCCGGGACTTTCAATCAGCCCCAGCATTTT
TRBD1 - TRBJ1-1 TRBV19 CASSIHPGTGGTEAFF TGTGCCAGTAGTATACATCCGGGGACAGGGGGCACTGAAGCTTTCTTT
- - TRBJ2-5 TRBV7-2 CASSQISDGTQYF TGTGCCAGCAGCCAAATTTCGGACGGGACCCAGTACTTC
- few TRBJ2-3 TRBV4-1 CASSPVGQRTSTDTQYF TGCGCCAGCAGCCCCGTTGGGCAGCGTACTAGCACAGATACGCAGTATTTT
- - TRBJ1-1 TRBV7-2 CASSRAGGLNTEAFF TGTGCCAGCAGCCGCGCCGGGGGGCTGAACACTGAAGCTTTCTTT
- - TRBJ1-1 TRBV29-1 CSVEGRLKTEAFF TGCAGCGTTGAGGGACGGCTGAAGACTGAAGCTTTCTTT
- - TRBJ1-5 TRBV10-3 CAISDRGAGYQPQHF TGTGCCATCAGTGACAGGGGCGCCGGTTATCAGCCCCAGCATTTT
TRBD1 - TRBJ1-2 TRBV25-1 CASSEEQGEAYGYTF TGTGCCAGCAGTGAAGAGCAGGGGGAAGCCTATGGCTACACCTTC
- - TRBJ1-2 TRBV2 CASSDRGNYGYTF TGTGCCAGCAGTGATAGGGGAAACTATGGCTACACCTTC
- - TRBJ1-2 TRBV9 CASTAGWGGYTF TGTGCCAGCACCGCGGGGTGGGGTGGCTACACCTTC
- - TRBJ1-1 TRBV30 CAWSRDTPRAFF TGTGCCTGGAGTCGGGACACCCCCCGGGCTTTCTTT
- - TRBJ2-3 TRBV6-5 CASSYAGGGGADTQYF TGTGCCAGCAGTTACGCCGGGGGCGGGGGCGCCGATACGCAGTATTTT
TRBD1 - TRBJ2-1 TRBV7-2 CASSLGGTGGNNEQFF TGTGCCAGCAGCTTAGGAGGGACAGGGGGCAACAATGAGCAGTTCTTC
TRBD1 - TRBJ2-1 TRBV29-1 CSVERDRGLYEQFF TGCAGCGTTGAACGGGACAGGGGGCTCTATGAGCAGTTCTTC
- once TRBJ2-7 TRBV29-1 CSVAKGSYEQYF TGCAGCGTTGCAAAGGGTTCCTACGAGCAGTACTTC
- - TRBJ2-5 TRBV2 CASSKFTTGKETQYF TGTGCCAGCAGTAAGTTTACGACAGGCAAAGAGACCCAGTACTTC
TRBD1 - TRBJ1-2 TRBV7-2 CASSSPGQGYGYTF TGTGCCAGCAGCTCTCCAGGACAGGGGTACGGCTACACCTTC
TRBD1 - TRBJ2-5 TRBV6-1 CASTWDRLQETQYF TGTGCCAGCACCTGGGACAGATTACAAGAGACCCAGTACTTC
- - TRBJ1-2 TRBV5-4 CASRAPGGANYGYTF TGTGCCAGCAGGGCCCCGGGAGGGGCTAACTATGGCTACACCTTC
- - TRBJ2-2 TRBV29-1 CSVSPGLHTGELFF TGCAGCGTTTCGCCCGGGCTGCACACCGGGGAGCTGTTTTTT
- - TRBJ1-1 TRBV4-1 CASSQEGIGILGAEAFF TGCGCCAGCAGCCAAGAGGGGATTGGGATTTTGGGGGCTGAAGCTTTCTTT
TRBD1 - TRBJ2-7 TRBV29-1 CSVHRGQSYEQYF TGCAGCGTGCACAGGGGGCAGAGCTACGAGCAGTACTTC
TRBD1 - TRBJ2-1 TRBV27 CASSRIPGQGVVGQFF TGTGCCAGCAGCCGAATCCCGGGACAGGGCGTGGTTGGGCAGTTCTTC
TRBD1 - TRBJ2-7 TRBV30 CAWRSRTGAYEQYF TGTGCCTGGAGGTCGCGGACAGGCGCCTACGAGCAGTACTTC
- - TRBJ2-2 TRBV6-6 CASSYSPGNTGELFF TGTGCCAGCAGTTACTCGCCCGGGAACACCGGGGAGCTGTTTTTT
TRBD1 once TRBJ2-7 TRBV11-2 CASRALRDSSYEQYF TGTGCCAGCAGAGCGCTTAGGGACAGCTCCTACGAGCAGTACTTC
TRBD1 - TRBJ1-2 TRBV6-5 CASSPLPQGTPGYTF TGTGCCAGCAGCCCCCTCCCACAGGGGACGCCGGGCTACACCTTC
- - TRBJ2-5 TRBV10-1 CASSETRGKAETQYF TGCGCCAGCAGTGAGACCAGGGGAAAAGCAGAGACCCAGTACTTC
TRBD1 - TRBJ2-7 TRBV29-1 CSVRGTGRGEQYF TGCAGCGTACGAGGGACAGGGAGAGGCGAGCAGTACTTC
- few TRBJ2-6 TRBV19 CASSRGTGANVLTF TGTGCCAGTAGTCGGGGAACTGGGGCCAACGTCCTGACTTTC
TRBD2 - TRBJ2-5 TRBV9 CASSVGIAGTKETQYF TGTGCCAGCAGCGTAGGGATAGCGGGGACTAAAGAGACCCAGTACTTC
- - TRBJ2-5 TRBV27 CASGGNLGKETQYF TGTGCCAGCGGCGGAAACCTGGGGAAAGAGACCCAGTACTTC
- - TRBJ2-3 TRBV5-6 CASSGGGDTQYF TGTGCCAGCAGCGGGGGAGGAGATACGCAGTATTTT
- few TRBJ2-3 TRBV20-1 CSAGRDTQYF TGCAGTGCCGGCCGAGATACGCAGTATTTT
- - TRBJ2-5 TRBV30 CAWSVLRETQYF TGTGCCTGGAGTGTATTAAGGGAGACCCAGTACTTC
TRBD2 - TRBJ2-1 TRBV27 CASSLWAGGPHEQFF TGTGCCAGCAGTTTATGGGCGGGGGGGCCGCATGAGCAGTTCTTC